A selection of T cell receptor beta chains follows, all from one sample in a study of cytomegalovirus exposure and HLA in healthy donors. Profiled with immunoSEQ multiplex PCR; TCRdb holds only in-frame clones, not every one. The sample lists about 86,000 clones; about 76% were seen once. The sample was PBMCs. The receptors were gathered from a woman between 35 and 50 years old in good health and CMV-seropositive. CDR3s leave out the opening cysteine and the closing phenylalanine or tryptophan. D genes are given only for firm matches.

d_call j_call v_call cdr3_aa
TRBD1 TRBJ1-4 TRBV19 ASRIQGQSYEKLF
. TRBJ2-2 TRBV5-1 ASSHEGARTGELF
. TRBJ2-7 TRBV10-2 ASSESNRENEQY
. TRBJ1-2 TRBV30 ACRQDGYT
TRBD1 TRBJ2-1 TRBV19 ASSITSGQGSYYNEQF
. TRBJ2-3 TRBV15 ATSTFLGTDTQY
TRBD2 TRBJ2-3 TRBV13 ASSQGRGSPDTQY
. TRBJ1-4 TRBV5-1 ASSLGWPAGEKLF
. TRBJ2-7 TRBV28 ASSLTTYEQY
. TRBJ1-2 TRBV6-5 ASGKTVSNYGYT
TRBD1 TRBJ1-1 TRBV4-2 ASSAGTGARGTEAF
TRBD2 TRBJ2-2 TRBV5-4 ASSLGGVLADNTGELF
. TRBJ1-2 TRBV14 ASSQIETEPMYGYT
. TRBJ1-2 TRBV7-9 ASSSQGDGYT
. TRBJ1-3 TRBV10-1 ARDGQWGSGNTIY
. TRBJ1-5 TRBV19 ASSIWAGEQPQH
. TRBJ2-7 TRBV5-1 ASSLVRGSSSYEQY
. TRBJ1-1 TRBV7-9 ASSFLANTEAF
. TRBJ2-1 TRBV9 ASSVGGSGDEQF
. TRBJ2-7 TRBV14 ASSQDISYEQY
TRBD1 TRBJ2-3 TRBV5-8 ASSQRTGGGTDTQY
TRBD2 TRBJ2-5 TRBV27 ASSSSTKIAGTPWEQY
. TRBJ1-1 TRBV19 ASSIDREYYLTEAF
. TRBJ1-2 TRBV30 AWSVQQGSDGYT
TRBD1 TRBJ2-5 TRBV5-1 ASSPVVRDSRIKTQY
. TRBJ2-6 TRBV5-5 ASSLTYSQTGANVLT
. TRBJ1-5 TRBV6-1 ASSDLDSSNQPQH
TRBD1 TRBJ1-5 TRBV30 AWSLTGTGSHQPQH
TRBD2 TRBJ2-7 TRBV10-2 ASKKGGVNPEEQY
. TRBJ2-4 TRBV15 ATSRDLGEEY
. TRBJ2-7 TRBV5-1 ASSLAGQNAYSYEQY
. TRBJ1-1 TRBV6-5 ASSSTGTPLGAF
. TRBJ1-3 TRBV5-1 ASSPPGGPSTGNTIY
TRBD1 TRBJ2-5 TRBV5-1 ASSDGQVPQETQY
. TRBJ2-3 TRBV27 ASSLGWRGRTDTQY
TRBD1 TRBJ1-1 TRBV5-6 ASSGRDRANTEAF
TRBD1 TRBJ1-4 TRBV19 ASSKTGTDEKLF
. TRBJ2-7 TRBV19 ASSDRGSSYEQY
. TRBJ2-3 TRBV28 ASSSSGVDTQY
TRBD1 TRBJ1-6 TRBV19 ASSTGTDNSPLH
TRBD1 TRBJ1-1 TRBV28 ASSVGQGNTEAF
. TRBJ1-5 TRBV18 ASSLLTGPQH
. TRBJ1-3 TRBV9 ASSPGTGLSGNTIY
. TRBJ1-1 TRBV30 AWSVAPEAF
. TRBJ1-1 TRBV19 ASRPPSGSTEAF
. TRBJ1-5 TRBV19 ASSISAGQPQH
. TRBJ1-4 TRBV11-1 ASSPGREDEKLF